This T cell receptor (beta chain) was recovered during a study of regulatory T cells in long-lasting Graves disease. Study results and caveats: Accuracy may have been reduced by the small sample size.

Assembly of TCR beta libraries relied on iRepertoire HTBI primers together with Arm-PCR of CDR3 regions. TCRdb analysed the multiplex PCR reads with MiXCR anew, one entry per CDR3 protein. The repertoire holds fewer than 600,000 distinct CDR3 sequences, with approximately 22% as singletons. Concerning this clonotype: Its antigen is still unknown.

Time point specified: persistent/refractory GD, antithyroid drugs over 5 years with positive TRAb. Preparation of the TCR library used RNA extracted from PBMCs. Germline assignment: CDR1 SGHRS and CDR2 YFSETQ. V gave up 4 bases and J gave up 1 base, with 18 bases separating them. The CDR3 has 17 residues. Specimen: peripheral blood mononuclear cells (PBMCs), collected when the disease was refractory, from a patient treated with antithyroid drugs. This chain links TRBV5-1 with TRBJ1-3; D is unclear. The sequence came from a female donor with Graves disease. The CDR3 region has the DNA TGCGCCAGCAGCAGGCGCGGTGGGGTCTTGTCTGGAAACACCATATATTTT. This sequence encodes CASSRRGGVLSGNTIYF.